This TCR beta chain emerged from a study of blood T cell repertoires in COVID-19. Study at large: The United States, Italy and Spain provided the acute and convalescent COVID-19 samples.

This CDR3 contains 15 residues. V was trimmed by 7 bases and J by 3 bases, leaving 14 bases between them. Germline CDR1 reads KGHDR; CDR2 reads SFDVKD. Only in-frame clones appear in the TCRdb table, and some are missing; sequencing was by immunoSEQ multiplex PCR. The data show under 250,000 clones, with roughly 85% seen just once and 9.1% held by the top ten. A single count supports this clone. This sequence originates from a woman in her 50s with acute COVID-19. This chain links TRBV24-1 with TRBJ2-2; a possible D gene is TRBD1 (6 bases). Sequencing was carried out using PBMCs or T cells enriched from blood (not recorded which). The CDR3 region has the DNA TGTGCCACCAGCTCCCACAGGGTCGACACCGGGGAGCTGTTTTTT. Translating gives CATSSHRVDTGELFF.